Reported below is one TCR beta chain. The sample comes from a study of blood T cell repertoires in COVID-19. Some clones are missing from TCRdb's copy, which holds only in-frame ones; the method was immunoSEQ multiplex PCR. The repertoire holds roughly 300,000 clones, with about nine tenths as singletons. The sequenced sample was peripheral blood. This sequence was found in a woman in her 30s with COVID-19, enrolled during active disease.

The CDR3, as DNA: TGTGCCAGCAATTTCGGGACAGGGGGGTACGAGCAGTACTTC. Translating it yields CASNFGTGGYEQYF. The chain is built from TRBV28 and TRBJ2-7; 11 positions match TRBD1. V lost 7 bases, J lost 4 bases, and 6 bases stayed unmatched. The germline V gene encodes CDR1 MDHEN and CDR2 SYDVKM. The CDR3 covers 14 residues. The full variable domain, completed using reference TRBV28 and TRBJ2-7, is DVKVTQSSRYLVKRTGEKVFLECVQDMDHENMFWYRQDPGLGLRLIYFSYDVKMKEKGDIPEGYSVSREKKERFSLILESASTNQTSMYLCASNFGTGGYEQYFGPGTRLTVT.